Listed here are 27 T cell receptor beta chains from one sample, sequenced in a study of T cell responses to AZD1222 COVID-19 vaccine. Method: immunoSEQ multiplex PCR; TCRdb's copy keeps in-frame clones and lacks some. The sample lists about 150,000 clones, 90% to 95% occurring once. Sequencing used peripheral blood, obtained on day 0 of AZD1222 vaccination. The source of these receptors is an adult in good health.

V gene TRBV5-6 combines with J gene TRBJ2-3; D unclear. The V gene's germline CDR1 is SGHDT and CDR2 YYEEEE. The germline V and J ends were trimmed by 0 bases and 3 bases, with 11 bases remaining between them. The CDR3 runs to 15 residues. For the CDR3, the DNA is TGTGCCAGCAGCTTGGCCGATAGAGTTACAGATACGCAGTATTTT. Protein sequence: CASSLADRVTDTQYF.

The V and J genes are TRBV2 and TRBJ1-3, with D unresolved. V gave up 2 bases and J gave up 0 bases, with 11 bases separating them. The germline gives CDR1 SNHLY, CDR2 FYNNEI. The CDR3 runs 16 residues. The CDR3 nucleotides are TGTGCCAGCAGTGAATTTCAGGCCAGCTCTGGAAACACCATATATTTT. It codes for CASSEFQASSGNTIYF.

The chain couples TRBV7-9 to TRBJ1-6; D is ambiguous. Germline V lookup: CDR1 SEHNR, CDR2 FQNEAQ (reference sequence). The CDR3 has 15 amino acids. V lost 0 bases and J lost 5, with 8 bases in between. CDR3 loop: CASSLAGADNSPLHF. The CDR3 nucleotides read TGTGCCAGCAGCTTAGCGGGAGCTGATAATTCACCCCTCCACTTT. The complete variable domain, with remaining parts taken from reference TRBV7-9 and TRBJ1-6, reads DTGVSQNPRHKITKRGQNVTFRCDPISEHNRLYWYRQTLGQGPEFLTYFQNEAQLEKSRLLSDRFSAERPKGSFSTLEIQRTEQGDSAMYLCASSLAGADNSPLHFGNGTRLTVT.

J is TRBJ2-1 and V is TRBV2, with TRBD2 identical over 12 bases. V trimming: 6 bases; J trimming: 2 bases; junction bases outside the gene matches: 5. This CDR3 has 16 amino acids. The germline gives CDR1 SNHLY, CDR2 FYNNEI. The CDR3 sequence: CASSSSGGAAYNEQFF. As DNA, the CDR3 is TGTGCCAGCAGCTCTAGCGGGGGGGCCGCCTACAATGAGCAGTTCTTC.

The rearrangement links TRBV25-1 to TRBJ2-1; the match to TRBD2 covers 11 bases. CDR3 length: 16 residues. Per germline, CDR1 MGHDK and CDR2 SYGVNS. The ends lost 2 bases at V and 9 bases at J; junction bases unmatched: 9. The CDR3 DNA sequence: TGTGCCAGCAGTGAACTTACTAGCGGGAGAGTTGGTGAGCAGTTCTTC. Residues: CASSELTSGRVGEQFF.

The V gene is TRBV27, the J gene TRBJ2-5; the D gene is possibly TRBD2 (5 bases). From germline, CDR1 is MNHEY and CDR2 SMNVEV (reference sequence). Trimming took 4 bases from V and 1 from J, leaving 10 bases between them. The CDR3 totals 14 residues. In DNA form, the CDR3 reads TGTGCCAGCAGTTCCGCAGCGGTCCAAGAGACCCAGTACTTC. This codes for CASSSAAVQETQYF.

V usage is TRBV5-1 and J usage is TRBJ2-5, with TRBD1 identical over 8 bases. V gave up 0 bases and J gave up 3 bases; unmatched junction bases: 19. The CDR3 sequence is 20 residues long. Germline V lookup: CDR1 SGHRS, CDR2 YFSETQ. The CDR3 spells CASSLVQGVWGPFIEETQYF. CDR3 nucleotide sequence: TGCGCCAGCAGCTTGGTACAGGGGGTTTGGGGGCCCTTTATCGAAGAGACCCAGTACTTC.

The chain employs TRBV19 and TRBJ2-3; D remains unclear. CDR3 length equals 15 residues. V shed 1 base and J shed 4 bases, with 12 bases lying between them. Germline V gives CDR1 LNHDA, CDR2 SQIVND (reference sequence). The DNA of the CDR3 is TGTGCCAGTAGTATAGTAGGGTTTCAATCAGATACGCAGTATTTT. Its protein product is CASSIVGFQSDTQYF.

The genes are TRBV30 and TRBJ2-1; no reliable D call. CDR3 length equals 12 residues. Trimming removed 5 bases at V and 6 bases at J, with 11 bases between. Germline V lookup: CDR1 GTSNPN, CDR2 SVGIG (reference sequence). The chain's CDR3 is CAWSWSGNEQFF. The CDR3 nucleotides are TGTGCCTGGTCCTGGTCGGGCAATGAGCAGTTCTTC.

CDR3 nucleotide sequence: TGTGCCAGCACCCCTAGGGGGGGCAGGGAGCCCCAGCATTTT. Translation: CASTPRGGREPQHF. The chain joins TRBV27 to TRBJ1-5; D possibly corresponds to TRBD1 (6 bases). With 7 bases removed from V and 8 bases from J, the gap between germline ends came to 18 bases. CDR3 length: 14 residues. Germline V lookup: CDR1 MNHEY, CDR2 SMNVEV (reference sequence).

The V and J genes are TRBV30 and TRBJ1-2, with 8 positions matching TRBD1. The CDR3 spans 12 residues. The V and J ends lost 1 base and 8 bases, in that order; junction bases with no gene match: 3. Germline V gene sequence: CDR1 GTSNPN, CDR2 SVGIG (reference sequence). The CDR3 region has the DNA TGTGCCTGGAGTGCATCAGGGGGCGGCTACACCTTC. The encoded protein is CAWSASGGGYTF.

The chain is built from TRBV18 and TRBJ1-5; no firm D call. This CDR3 has 14 residues. From germline, CDR1 is KGHSH and CDR2 LQKENI. Trimming shortened V by 1 base and J by 11 bases, and 15 bases separated the two germline ends. In nucleotides, the CDR3 is TGTGCCAGCTCACCACAATCGGGTTCCACAGCCCAGCATTTT. Translated, it gives CASSPQSGSTAQHF.

The chain carries TRBV12-3 or TRBV12-4 and TRBJ1-3; D gene ambiguous. The V gene lost 7 bases and the J gene lost 4 bases, with 11 bases spanning the gap. The length of the CDR3 is 13 residues. CDR3 sequence reads: CASTSKTGNTIYF. CDR3 DNA sequence: TGTGCCAGCACTTCTAAGACAGGAAACACCATATATTTT.

The chain uses TRBV2 and TRBJ2-6; tentatively, D is TRBD1 or TRBD2 (5 bases each). This CDR3 has 17 residues. Per the germline V gene, CDR1 is SNHLY and CDR2 is FYNNEI. V was pared by 7 bases and J by 2 bases, with 18 bases between. The DNA for the CDR3 is TGTGCCAGCACTCCCATTGAGGGGATGCCTGGGGCCAACGTCCTGACTTTC. This gives the protein CASTPIEGMPGANVLTF.

This chain links TRBV5-8 with TRBJ2-6; 7 bases line up with TRBD2. Trimming took 5 bases from V and 2 from J; bases not matched to a gene: 4. The CDR3 is made up of 15 amino acids. Germline assignment: CDR1 SGHTS and CDR2 YDEGEE. CDR3 amino acids: CASSSAGAGANVLTF. CDR3 DNA sequence: TGTGCCAGCAGTTCTGCGGGGGCTGGGGCCAACGTCCTGACTTTC.

This clone occurred once. The chain's CDR3 is CASSLDRSRGNQPQHF. CDR3 nucleotides: TGTGCCAGCAGCTTAGATCGGAGCAGGGGCAATCAGCCCCAGCATTTT. V is TRBV7-8 and J is TRBJ1-5; possibly TRBD1 for D (5 bases). Looked up from germline, CDR1 is SGHVS and CDR2 is FQNEAQ. Trimming left V 1 base short and J 2 bases short, with 12 bases between. The CDR3 covers 16 residues.

This clone was picked up one time. The chain couples TRBV7-8 to TRBJ1-2; TRBD1 might be the D (6 bases). The CDR3 covers 15 residues. V lost 2 bases and J 2 bases, leaving 12 bases between the germline ends. Germline V CDR1 and CDR2: SGHVS, FQNEAQ. CDR3 protein: CASSLSGTGNYGYTF. The CDR3 DNA is TGTGCCAGCAGCTTATCAGGTACAGGGAACTATGGCTACACCTTC.

The chain uses TRBV6-5 and TRBJ1-6; 7 bases line up with TRBD1. Germline CDR1 reads MNHEY; CDR2 reads SVGAGI. The length of the CDR3 is 15 residues. The V gene end was trimmed by 6 bases and the J gene end by 7 bases; junction bases not matched to a gene: 9. The CDR3 region has the DNA TGTGCCAGCAGCGCCGGGACAGCTAAGAATTCACCCCTCCACTTT. Translating gives CASSAGTAKNSPLHF.

The chain couples TRBV30 to TRBJ1-2, with TRBD1 identical over 8 bases. The J segment lost 4 bases and the V segment lost 8 bases, leaving 3 bases of the junction unmatched. The germline V gene encodes CDR1 GTSNPN and CDR2 SVGIG (reference sequence). The CDR3 is 11 amino acids. The CDR3 spells CAQGAVYGYTF. The CDR3 nucleotides read TGTGCCCAGGGGGCTGTCTATGGCTACACCTTC.

This chain uses TRBV3-1 (or the pseudogene TRBV3-2) with TRBJ1-1; TRBD1 is a possible D gene (5 bases). Between the trimmed V and J ends, which lost 4 bases and 2 bases, there was a span of 20 bases. CDR3 size: 17 residues. The germline V gene has CDR1 LGHDT and CDR2 YNNKEL (reference sequence). The DNA for the CDR3 is TGTGCCAGCAGCCCCGTGGGGGAGGGTAGTTTCAACACTGAAGCTTTCTTT. Translated, it gives CASSPVGEGSFNTEAFF.

V and J are TRBV6-6 and TRBJ1-6, with TRBD1 matching over 8 bases. CDR1 and CDR2 (germline): MNHNY, SVGAGI (reference sequence). CDR3 length: 14 amino acids. The V and J ends lost 4 bases and 8 bases, in that order; junction bases with no gene match: 4. CDR3 in amino acids: CASSLDREDSPLHF. CDR3 DNA sequence: TGTGCCAGCAGTTTGGACAGGGAAGATTCACCCCTCCACTTT.

The chain uses TRBV4-1 and TRBJ1-1, with D unclear. This CDR3 is 13 amino acids long. Per the germline V gene, CDR1 is MGHRA and CDR2 is YSYEKL. Trimming shortened V by 2 bases and J by 1 base, and 5 bases separated the two germline ends. The CDR3 sequence is CASSQFPNTEAFF. CDR3 nucleotides: TGCGCCAGCAGCCAATTCCCGAACACTGAAGCTTTCTTT.

The V call is TRBV6-5, the J call TRBJ1-6; 9 bases are a match to TRBD1. The CDR3 has 14 amino acids. Losses at the gene ends were 6 bases for V and 7 bases for J; bases not matched to a gene: 4. Germline V lookup: CDR1 MNHEY, CDR2 SVGAGI. The chain's CDR3 is CASRIQGANSPLHF. The CDR3 nucleotides are TGTGCCAGCAGGATACAGGGGGCGAATTCACCCCTCCACTTT.

V usage is TRBV7-3 and J usage is TRBJ2-5; D is possibly TRBD1 (6 bases). Germline assignment: CDR1 SGHTA and CDR2 FQGTGA. The CDR3 is made up of 13 amino acids. The V gene lost 5 bases and the J gene lost 7 bases, with 14 bases spanning the gap. This chain's CDR3 is CASSQGLEGTQYF. CDR3 DNA sequence: TGTGCCAGCAGCCAGGGGCTAGAAGGGACCCAGTACTTC. Variable domain in full (rest from reference TRBV7-3 and TRBJ2-5): GAGVSQTPSNKVTEKGKYVELRCDPISGHTALYWYRQSLGQGPEFLIYFQGTGAADDSGLPNDRFFAVRPEGSVSTLKIQRTERGDSAVYLCASSQGLEGTQYFGPGTRLLVL.

This sequence joins TRBV6-5 and TRBJ1-4, with D unclear. Trimming stripped 2 bases from V and 5 bases from J, with 12 bases between. The CDR3 is made up of 15 amino acids. Looked up from germline, CDR1 is MNHEY and CDR2 is SVGAGI. DNA of the CDR3: TGTGCCAGCAGTTACACCGGGTCTAAAAATGAAAAACTGTTTTTT. Protein: CASSYTGSKNEKLFF.

The gene calls are TRBV2 and TRBJ1-5; no clear D. The CDR3 has 13 residues. V shed 4 bases and J shed 0 bases, with 4 bases lying between them. Germline-derived CDR1 and CDR2 are SNHLY and FYNNEI. This chain's CDR3 is CASSVGSNQPQHF. In DNA, the CDR3 is TGTGCCAGCAGTGTGGGTAGCAATCAGCCCCAGCATTTT.

J is TRBJ1-5 and V is TRBV10-3; 7 nucleotides agree with TRBD1. The CDR3 is 18 residues long. Looked up from germline, CDR1 is ENHRY and CDR2 is SYGVKD. The junction had 16 bases not matched to a gene; V was cut back by 7 bases and J by 1 base. The CDR3 is CAIIKGGIQGSSNQPQHF. DNA of the CDR3: TGTGCCATCATCAAGGGGGGGATACAGGGGTCAAGCAATCAGCCCCAGCATTTT.